The TCR beta chain described here comes from a study of T-cell reconstitution after alpha-beta-depleted transplantation in children. Construction of the TCRbeta library involved unique molecular identifiers. MiXCR was run by TCRdb on the PCR reads, yielding one entry per CDR3 protein. Of over 85,000 distinct CDR3 sequences listed, 10% are singletons. This CDR3 has 15 residues. Between the trimmed V and J ends, which lost 7 bases and 2 bases, there was a span of 20 bases. CDR1 is SQVTM and CDR2 is ANQGSEA in the germline V gene. This clonotype was detected many times. The sequencing used PBMCs from the stem cell graft donor, collected from the stem cell graft. This receptor was taken from a human donor who donated a stem cell graft to a child with acute lymphoblastic leukemia. V gene TRBV29-1 combines with J gene TRBJ1-1, with a tentative D call TRBD1 (5 bases). The CDR3 DNA reads as TGCAGCGCCGCTCCCTATCCGGGGGACAACACTGAAGCTTTCTTT. As protein: CSAAPYPGDNTEAFF.